This TCR beta chain emerged from a study of vaccination effects on CD4 cells after COVID-19. Background on the study: Following the second dose by a median of 72 days, the post-vaccine samples were obtained.

Study results and limitations: Convalescent patients were few in the study, and early post-infection timepoints were absent. Pronounced clonal contraction occurred in clones induced by infection and by vaccine late after vaccination.

Assay: immunoSEQ multiplex PCR; the TCRdb copy retains only in-frame clones and omits some. The profile shows tens of thousands of clones, 70% to 75% of them singletons. This clone appeared a few times. Its antigen is unknown. Before sequencing took place, the ViraFEST assay used viral peptide pools to expand antigen-specific CD4+ T cells. Following 10 days of culture, CD4+ T cells were isolated. Each participant was administered two doses of either the BNT162b2 or the mRNA-1273 vaccine. Nucleocapsid antibody tests were negative, and the vaccine recipients had no prior SARS-CoV-2 infection. The CDR3 contains 15 residues. Losses at the gene ends were 4 bases for V and 5 bases for J; bases not matched to a gene: 8. CDR1 LNHDA and CDR2 SQIVND come from the germline V gene (reference sequence).

This rearrangement joins TRBV19 to TRBJ2-5, with 9 bases identical to TRBD1. This sample comprised CD4+ T cells from PBMCs cultured with HCoV-229E spike peptides, obtained after COVID-19 vaccination. The receptor comes from a human donor who received a COVID-19 vaccine. The CDR3 here is CASSTGTGITETQYF. In DNA form, the CDR3 reads TGTGCCAGTAGTACCGGGACAGGGATCACGGAGACCCAGTACTTC. The full variable domain, rest sourced from reference TRBV19 and TRBJ2-5, is DGGITQSPKYLFRKEGQNVTLSCEQNLNHDAMYWYRQDPGQGLRLIYYSQIVNDFQKGDIAEGYSVSREKKESFPLTVTSAQKNPTAFYLCASSTGTGITETQYFGPGTRLLVL.